These 3 T cell receptor beta chains were all obtained from the same sample, sequenced in a study of T cells in Graves' hyperthyroidism and ophthalmopathy. The TCR beta CDR3 regions underwent amplification using RNA transcripts as the source. HTBI primers were used for first-round RT-PCR of the TCR CDR3. TCRdb redid the calling of the multiplex PCR reads with MiXCR, one entry per CDR3 protein. This sample yields around 540,000 distinct CDR3 sequences, of which around 15% are seen a single time; around 32% belongs to the top ten. The sequenced sample consisted of blood. The receptors shown here come from a woman aged 25 to 39 with Graves' ophthalmopathy.

With respect to this clonotype: A single base separates this from a much larger clone, so it may be a read error. This chain joins TRBV2 and TRBJ2-3; unclear D gene. V dropped 7 bases and J dropped 2 bases, with 10 bases sitting between them. CDR1 is SNHLY, CDR2 FYNNEI, per germline. The CDR3 covers 13 residues. DNA for the CDR3: TGTGCCAGCAAGTTCGGTAACACAGATACGCAGTATTTT. Translated, it gives CASKFGNTDTQYF.

This clonotype was seen repeatedly, ten times or more. This sequence joins TRBV2 and TRBJ1-2; tentative D call: TRBD1 (5 bases). CDR3 length: 13 amino acids. Deletions cut 5 bases from V and 2 bases from J, with 9 bases between. Germline assignment: CDR1 SNHLY and CDR2 FYNNEI. The CDR3 region is CASSRRDNYGYTF. The DNA of the CDR3 is TGTGCCAGCAGTAGACGGGACAACTATGGCTACACCTTC.

On this clonotype: With a much larger clone just one base away, this may be a read error. The chain links TRBV12-3 or TRBV12-4 to TRBJ2-1; 7 bases are shared with TRBD2. V lost 3 bases and J lost 6; bases outside the gene matches: 11. The CDR3 sequence is 16 residues long. Written as DNA, the CDR3 is TGTGCCAGCAGTTTCAGGGCGACTGGCGGGAGCAATGAGCAGTTCTTC. The encoded protein is CASSFRATGGSNEQFF.